This T cell receptor beta chain was captured by sequencing in a study of T-cell reconstitution after alpha-beta-depleted transplantation in children. Study-wide findings and caveats: The authors attributed T-cell counts and diversity one year after transplant mostly to newly produced T cells.

At least ten counts were recorded for this clonotype. What it binds is unknown. Germline-derived CDR1 and CDR2 are MNHEY and SVGEGT. V dropped 2 bases and J dropped 0; count of bases not matched to a gene: 4. The CDR3 covers 17 residues. Preparation of the TCRbeta library was carried out with unique molecular identifiers. A single record per CDR3 protein comes from TCRdb applying MiXCR to the PCR reads. In the table there are approximately 300,000 distinct CDR3 sequences, around a tenth of which are singletons. Here the sequenced sample was peripheral blood, taken 180 days after TCRalphabeta/CD19-depleted stem cell transplant. The rearrangement links TRBV6-2 or TRBV6-3 to TRBJ2-6, with 7 bases matching TRBD2. The source of this sequence is a male patient under 10 years old who had a stem cell transplant for chronic granulomatous disease, so the T cells may come from the graft donor. DNA of the CDR3: TGTGCCAGCAGTTACCCAGCGGGGATCTCTGGGGCCAACGTCCTGACTTTC. This encodes CASSYPAGISGANVLTF.